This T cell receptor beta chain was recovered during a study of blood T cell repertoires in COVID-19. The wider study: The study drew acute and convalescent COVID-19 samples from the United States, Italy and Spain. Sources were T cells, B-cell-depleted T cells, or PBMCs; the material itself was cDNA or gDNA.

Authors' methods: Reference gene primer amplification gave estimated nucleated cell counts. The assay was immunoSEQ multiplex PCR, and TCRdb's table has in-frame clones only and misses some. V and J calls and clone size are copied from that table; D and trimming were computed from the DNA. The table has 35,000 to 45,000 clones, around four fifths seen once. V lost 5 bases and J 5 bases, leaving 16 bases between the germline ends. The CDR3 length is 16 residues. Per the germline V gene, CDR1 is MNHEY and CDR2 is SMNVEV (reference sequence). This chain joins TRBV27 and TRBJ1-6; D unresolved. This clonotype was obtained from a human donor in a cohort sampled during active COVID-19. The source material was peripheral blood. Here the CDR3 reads CASSPPIGLDNSPLHF. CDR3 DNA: TGTGCCAGCAGTCCCCCTATTGGACTGGATAATTCACCCCTCCACTTT.